The 24 T cell receptor beta chains below were found in one sample sequenced in a study of cytomegalovirus exposure and HLA in healthy donors. The PCR used 60 Vbeta and 13 Jbeta primers. Repertoires were generated with immunoSEQ multiplex PCR, while TCRdb's copy carries only in-frame clones and drops some. The sample contains 210,000 or so clones, around 83% of which appear only once. Source material: PBMCs. All receptors derive from a girl aged 10 to 17 in good health and CMV-seronegative.

V and J are TRBV7-9 and TRBJ1-1, with no clear D. The CDR3 covers 14 residues. CDR1 and CDR2 from the germline V gene are SEHNR and FQNEAQ (reference sequence). V dropped 3 bases and J dropped 3 bases, with 11 bases sitting between them. CDR3 bases: TGTGCCAGCAGCTTTTCCTCTCCCGACACTGAAGCTTTCTTT. It codes for CASSFSSPDTEAFF.

The count of this clone is one. The rearrangement uses TRBV5-1 and TRBJ2-1; 12 bases align to TRBD2. After removal of 4 bases from V and 6 bases from J, the junction contained 11 bases not matched to a gene. The CDR3 covers 17 residues. CDR1 is SGHRS and CDR2 is YFSETQ in the germline V gene. In DNA form, the CDR3 reads TGCGCCAGCAGCCCCAAAGGGTGGACTAGCGGGGCCAATGAGCAGTTCTTC. This encodes CASSPKGWTSGANEQFF.

This rearrangement joins TRBV5-6 to TRBJ2-3; a weak D match, TRBD2 (5 bases). Germline V gives CDR1 SGHDT, CDR2 YYEEEE. There are 14 residues in the CDR3. V was cut by 2 bases and J by 4 bases, with 11 bases left in between. For the CDR3, the DNA is TGTGCCAGCAGCTTTACTAGTCGGGCAGATACGCAGTATTTT. Amino acids: CASSFTSRADTQYF.

The V and J genes are TRBV25-1 and TRBJ2-3; TRBD1 is a possible D gene (5 bases). From germline, CDR1 is MGHDK and CDR2 SYGVNS. The CDR3 totals 16 residues. The V end lost 5 bases, the J end lost 5 bases, and 20 bases lay between the germline ends. The CDR3, as DNA: TGTGCCAGCAGTTTGGACATAAAGGGGCCTGGAGATACGCAGTATTTT. It yields the protein CASSLDIKGPGDTQYF.

The genes are TRBV7-9 and TRBJ1-2; D gene ambiguous. V was clipped by 5 bases and J by 5 bases, with 15 bases between them. The germline gives CDR1 SEHNR, CDR2 FQNEAQ (reference sequence). CDR3 length: 14 amino acids. The CDR3 DNA follows: TGTGCCAGCAGCATCGACACGACCAAGTATGGCTACACCTTC. Translation gives CASSIDTTKYGYTF.

Only one count was recorded for this clone. The rearrangement uses TRBV5-8 and TRBJ2-5; the match to TRBD1 covers 8 bases. The J call is in doubt because the DNA end fits TRBJ2-7 better. CDR1 SGHTS and CDR2 YDEGEE come from the germline V gene. There are 15 residues in the CDR3. In DNA form, the CDR3 reads TGTGCCAGCAGCTCCTTGGACAGGGAAAGCTACGAGCAGTACTTC. Its protein is CASSSLDRESYEQYF.

CDR3 sequence: CASTGQGVFTEAFF. As DNA, the CDR3 is TGTGCCAGCACTGGGCAGGGGGTCTTTACTGAAGCTTTCTTT. This chain uses TRBV2 with TRBJ1-1; 7 bases agree with TRBD1. CDR3 length: 14 amino acids. The V gene end was trimmed by 7 bases and the J gene end by 5 bases; junction bases not matched to a gene: 10. CDR1 is SNHLY and CDR2 is FYNNEI in the germline V gene.

The genes are TRBV6-1 and TRBJ1-5, with a possible D match to TRBD1 (5 bases). From germline, CDR1 is MNHNS and CDR2 SASEGT. The CDR3 contains 15 residues. V was cut by 6 bases and J by 1 base, with 13 bases left in between. CDR3 DNA: TGTGCCAGCAGCCCGAGGCCAGGGAGCAATCAGCCCCAGCATTTT. The encoded protein is CASSPRPGSNQPQHF.

The gene calls are TRBV7-3 and TRBJ2-1, with 10 bases identical to TRBD2. Germline V gene lookup returns CDR1 SGHTA and CDR2 FQGTGA. This CDR3 is 17 amino acids long. Unmatched junction bases numbered 15, after V lost 5 bases and J lost 8 bases. DNA for the CDR3: TGTGCCAGCAGCCTGTCCCAGAAGCGGGAGGGCCCGGATGAGCAGTTCTTC. Its translation is CASSLSQKREGPDEQFF. The whole variable domain, remainder taken from reference TRBV7-3 and TRBJ2-1, is GAGVSQTPSNKVTEKGKYVELRCDPISGHTALYWYRQSLGQGPEFLIYFQGTGAADDSGLPNDRFFAVRPEGSVSTLKIQRTERGDSAVYLCASSLSQKREGPDEQFFGPGTRLTVL.

V is TRBV12-5 and J is TRBJ2-4; 8 nucleotides match TRBD1. The CDR3 extends over 15 amino acids. V was pared by 5 bases and J by 15 bases, with 18 bases of the junction left unmatched. The germline gives CDR1 LGHNT, CDR2 FRNRAP. DNA of the CDR3: TGTGCTAGTGGTCCAAGGGAGCCTCAGGGGGCGCGTCCGTACTTC. Amino acid sequence: CASGPREPQGARPYF.

DNA for the CDR3: TGTGCCAGCAACAAAGGACAGAATAACTATGGCTACACCTTC. Its protein is CASNKGQNNYGYTF. This sequence joins TRBV2 and TRBJ1-2; D may be TRBD1 (6 bases). The CDR3 extends over 14 amino acids. Germline-derived CDR1 and CDR2 are SNHLY and FYNNEI. Trimming stripped 7 bases from V and 1 base from J, with 13 bases between.

Comment on this clone: The junction shows a germline mismatch at one end, possibly a read error. In DNA form, the CDR3 reads TGTGCCAGCAGCGCGAGGCCAGACCTTGACTATGGCCACACCTTC. Amino acids: CASSARPDLDYGHTF. The chain couples TRBV9 to TRBJ1-2, with D uncertain. This CDR3 region has 15 residues. The germline gives CDR1 SGDLS, CDR2 YYNGEE. Combining the CDR3 with reference TRBV9 and TRBJ1-2 gives the whole variable domain DSGVTQTPKHLITATGQRVTLRCSPRSGDLSVYWYQQSLDQGLQFLIQYYNGEERAKGNILERFSAQQFPDLHSELNLSSLELGDSALYFCASSARPDLDYGHTFGSGTRLTVV.

The chain employs TRBV10-3 and TRBJ1-2; the D gene is possibly TRBD1 (5 bases). Trimming took off 6 bases at V and 0 bases at J, with 17 bases between the two ends. Germline lookup yields CDR1 ENHRY and CDR2 SYGVKD. The CDR3 is made up of 16 amino acids. The CDR3, as DNA: TGTGCCATCAGCATGCAGGGAGGTCAAACTAACTATGGCTACACCTTC. This gives the protein CAISMQGGQTNYGYTF.

This clone showed up just once. The chain joins TRBV9 to TRBJ2-7, with 9 nucleotides matching TRBD1. V dropped 2 bases and J dropped 3; count of bases not matched to a gene: 3. Germline CDR1 and CDR2: SGDLS and YYNGEE. This CDR3 contains 14 residues. The CDR3 bases are TGTGCCAGCAGCGTGGGACAGGGATTCTACGAGCAGTACTTC. It encodes CASSVGQGFYEQYF.

V and J are TRBV2 and TRBJ2-3, with TRBD2 matching 10 bases. Trimming removed 2 bases from V and 4 bases from J; junction bases left unmatched: 6. Germline CDR1 and CDR2: SNHLY and FYNNEI. The CDR3 runs 16 residues. CDR3 sequence reads: CASSENEGTSADTQYF. The CDR3 DNA reads as TGTGCCAGCAGTGAAAACGAGGGGACTAGCGCAGATACGCAGTATTTT.

With respect to this clone: Relative to the germline gene, one junction end is altered; a read error may explain this. The CDR3 nucleotides read TGTGCCAGCAGCTTAGGGGGACAGGAACAAGGGACCCAGTACTTC. This codes for CASSLGGQEQGTQYF. This sequence joins TRBV7-2 and TRBJ2-5; 8 bases align to TRBD1. This CDR3 has 15 amino acids. Germline V gene data show CDR1 as SGHTA and CDR2 as FQGNSA.

The J gene is TRBJ1-2, the V gene TRBV6-1, with 9 bases that match TRBD1. The J segment lost 9 bases and the V segment lost 4 bases, leaving 12 bases of the junction unmatched. The CDR3 totals 15 residues. The germline V gene has CDR1 MNHNS and CDR2 SASEGT. This CDR3 reads CASSGRDRVFSRYTF. CDR3 DNA: TGTGCCAGCAGTGGCCGGGACAGGGTCTTTAGTCGCTACACCTTC.

The V gene is TRBV27, the J gene TRBJ1-1; a possible D gene is TRBD1 (6 bases). This CDR3 is built from 17 residues. Per the germline V gene, CDR1 is MNHEY and CDR2 is SMNVEV (reference sequence). V was clipped by 7 bases and J by 3 bases, with 24 bases between them. For the CDR3, the DNA is TGTGCCAGCAAACGGCAGGGGCCCCAGATGAGGGACACTGAAGCTTTCTTT. Translating it yields CASKRQGPQMRDTEAFF.

The CDR3 nucleotides read TGTGCCAGCAGTAACTTCAGGGTGAGGAACACTGAAGCTTTCTTT. Encoded protein: CASSNFRVRNTEAFF. The chain recombines TRBV6-6 with TRBJ1-1; TRBD1 is a possible D gene (5 bases). This CDR3 spans 15 amino acids. V was pared by 5 bases and J by 1 base, with 14 bases between. CDR1 is MNHNY, CDR2 SVGAGI, per germline (reference sequence).

The rearrangement uses TRBV28 and TRBJ1-5; D ambiguous. The CDR3 runs to 18 residues. From germline, CDR1 is MDHEN and CDR2 SYDVKM. Trimming left V 6 bases short and J 0 bases short, with 21 bases between. CDR3 bases: TGTGCCAGCAGCCTCCCAGCGGGATACCCTTATAGCAATCAGCCCCAGCATTTT. Translating gives CASSLPAGYPYSNQPQHF.

This clone is a singleton in its sample. This rearrangement joins TRBV28 to TRBJ1-5; D is uncertain. CDR1 is MDHEN and CDR2 is SYDVKM in the germline V gene. The CDR3 runs 16 residues. Between the trimmed V and J ends, which lost 5 bases and 0 bases, there was a span of 14 bases. Written as DNA, the CDR3 is TGTGCCAGCAGTCCTCGCGGTGTGGGTAGCAATCAGCCCCAGCATTTT. It yields the protein CASSPRGVGSNQPQHF.

This clone came up a few times. This sequence joins TRBV6-6 and TRBJ1-1, with D possibly TRBD1 on 5 matching bases. Trimming removed 4 bases from V and 4 bases from J, with 13 bases in between. The CDR3 totals 14 residues. The V gene's germline CDR1 is MNHNY and CDR2 SVGAGI (reference sequence). The CDR3 loop is CASSSSGQFTEAFF. The CDR3 nucleotides read TGTGCCAGCAGTTCATCAGGGCAGTTCACTGAAGCTTTCTTT.

In its sample, this clone was seen once. The chain combines TRBV9 with TRBJ2-7; D might be TRBD2 (6 bases). CDR1 is SGDLS and CDR2 is YYNGEE in the germline V gene. CDR3 size: 15 residues. Trimming removed 2 bases from V and 1 base from J, with 13 bases in between. The CDR3 DNA reads as TGTGCCAGCAGCGTGGGGACTGACGGTTCCTACGAGCAGTACTTC. Protein sequence: CASSVGTDGSYEQYF.

This chain uses TRBV28 with TRBJ1-2; 9 bases align to TRBD1. V shed 5 bases, J shed 3 bases, and the junction held 7 bases outside the gene matches. CDR1 is MDHEN, CDR2 SYDVKM, per germline. The CDR3 runs to 15 residues. The CDR3 nucleotides read TGTGCCAGCAGTCCGGGACAGGGTTCTGACTATGGCTACACCTTC. It is translated as CASSPGQGSDYGYTF.